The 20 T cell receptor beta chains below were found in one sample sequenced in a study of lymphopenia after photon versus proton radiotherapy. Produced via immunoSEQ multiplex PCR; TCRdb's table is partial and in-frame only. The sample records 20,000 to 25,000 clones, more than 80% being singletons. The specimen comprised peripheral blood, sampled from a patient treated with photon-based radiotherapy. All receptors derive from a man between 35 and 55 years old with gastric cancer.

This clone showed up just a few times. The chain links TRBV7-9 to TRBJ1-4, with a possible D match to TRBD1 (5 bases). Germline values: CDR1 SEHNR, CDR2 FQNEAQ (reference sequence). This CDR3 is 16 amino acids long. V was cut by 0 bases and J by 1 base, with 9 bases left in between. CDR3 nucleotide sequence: TGTGCCAGCAGCTTAGCGACAGAGGGAACTAATGAAAAACTGTTTTTT. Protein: CASSLATEGTNEKLFF.

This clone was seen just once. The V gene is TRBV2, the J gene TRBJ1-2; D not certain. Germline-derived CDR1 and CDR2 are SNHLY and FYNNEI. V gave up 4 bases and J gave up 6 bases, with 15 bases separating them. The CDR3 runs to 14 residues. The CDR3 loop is CASSVSAQTNGYTF. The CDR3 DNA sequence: TGTGCCAGCAGTGTTAGTGCGCAGACTAATGGCTACACCTTC.

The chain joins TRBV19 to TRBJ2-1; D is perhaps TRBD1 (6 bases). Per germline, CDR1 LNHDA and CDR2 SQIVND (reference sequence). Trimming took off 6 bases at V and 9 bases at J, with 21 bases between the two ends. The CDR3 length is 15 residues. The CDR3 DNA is TGTGCCAGTAGGGTGGGGTCCGGGGTCAGGGGTGAGCAGTTCTTC. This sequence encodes CASRVGSGVRGEQFF.

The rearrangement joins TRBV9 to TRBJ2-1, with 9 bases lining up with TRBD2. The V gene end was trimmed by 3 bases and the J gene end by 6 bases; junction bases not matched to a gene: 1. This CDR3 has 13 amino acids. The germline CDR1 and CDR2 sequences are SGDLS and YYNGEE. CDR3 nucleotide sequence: TGTGCCAGCAGCGGGACTAGCGTCAATGAGCAGTTCTTC. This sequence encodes CASSGTSVNEQFF. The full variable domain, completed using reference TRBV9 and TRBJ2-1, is DSGVTQTPKHLITATGQRVTLRCSPRSGDLSVYWYQQSLDQGLQFLIQYYNGEERAKGNILERFSAQQFPDLHSELNLSSLELGDSALYFCASSGTSVNEQFFGPGTRLTVL.

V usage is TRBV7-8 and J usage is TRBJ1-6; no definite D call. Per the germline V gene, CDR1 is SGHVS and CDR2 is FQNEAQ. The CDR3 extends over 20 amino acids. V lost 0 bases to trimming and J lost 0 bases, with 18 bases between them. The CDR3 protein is CASSLAGGQRELSYNSPLHF. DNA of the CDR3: TGTGCCAGCAGCTTAGCCGGAGGGCAGAGGGAGCTCTCCTATAATTCACCCCTCCACTTT.

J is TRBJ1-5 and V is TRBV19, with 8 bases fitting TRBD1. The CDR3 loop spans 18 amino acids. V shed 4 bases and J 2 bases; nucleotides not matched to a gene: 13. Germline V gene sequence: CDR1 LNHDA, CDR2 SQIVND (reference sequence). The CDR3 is CASSTRGQGGFGNQPQHF. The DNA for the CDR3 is TGTGCCAGTAGTACCCGAGGACAGGGTGGATTCGGCAATCAGCCCCAGCATTTT. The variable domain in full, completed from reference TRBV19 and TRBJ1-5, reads DGGITQSPKYLFRKEGQNVTLSCEQNLNHDAMYWYRQDPGQGLRLIYYSQIVNDFQKGDIAEGYSVSREKKESFPLTVTSAQKNPTAFYLCASSTRGQGGFGNQPQHFGDGTRLSIL.

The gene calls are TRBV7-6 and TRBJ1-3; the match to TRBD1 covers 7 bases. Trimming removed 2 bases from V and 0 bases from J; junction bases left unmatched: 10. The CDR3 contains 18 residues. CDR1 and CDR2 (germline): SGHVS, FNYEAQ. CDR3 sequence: CASSLIQPGTASGNTIYF. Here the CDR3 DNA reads TGTGCCAGCAGCTTAATTCAACCCGGGACAGCCTCTGGAAACACCATATATTTT.

The CDR3 region is CASSEGSSPLHF. The CDR3 region has the DNA TGTGCCAGCAGTGAAGGTAGCAGCCCACTCCACTTT. The chain is built from TRBV25-1 and TRBJ1-6; D is unresolved. The V gene lost 2 bases and the J gene lost 16 bases, with 12 bases spanning the gap. The germline gives CDR1 MGHDK, CDR2 SYGVNS. The CDR3 loop spans 12 amino acids.

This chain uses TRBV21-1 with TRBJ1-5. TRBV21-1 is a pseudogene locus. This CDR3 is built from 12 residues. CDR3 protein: CASSKGNQPQHF. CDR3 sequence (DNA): TGTGCCAGCAGCAAAGGGAATCAGCCCCAGCATTTT.

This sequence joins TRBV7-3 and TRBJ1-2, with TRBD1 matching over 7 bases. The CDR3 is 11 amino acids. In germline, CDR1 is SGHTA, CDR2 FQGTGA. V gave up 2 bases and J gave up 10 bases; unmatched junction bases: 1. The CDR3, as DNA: TGTGCCAGCAGCTTAGGGACAGCCTACACCTTC. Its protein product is CASSLGTAYTF.

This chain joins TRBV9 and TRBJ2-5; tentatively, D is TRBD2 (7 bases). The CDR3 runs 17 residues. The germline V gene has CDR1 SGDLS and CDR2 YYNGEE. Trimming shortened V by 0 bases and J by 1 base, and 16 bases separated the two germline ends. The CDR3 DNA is TGTGCCAGCAGCGTAGGAGGGGGGGTCCCCCCCCAAGAGACCCAGTACTTC. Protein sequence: CASSVGGGVPPQETQYF.

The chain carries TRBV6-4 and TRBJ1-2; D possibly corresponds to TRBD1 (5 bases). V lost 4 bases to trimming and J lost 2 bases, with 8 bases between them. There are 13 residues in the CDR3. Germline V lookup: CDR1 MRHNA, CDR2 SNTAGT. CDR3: CASSGAGNYGYTF. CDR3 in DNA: TGTGCCAGCAGTGGGGCAGGGAACTATGGCTACACCTTC.

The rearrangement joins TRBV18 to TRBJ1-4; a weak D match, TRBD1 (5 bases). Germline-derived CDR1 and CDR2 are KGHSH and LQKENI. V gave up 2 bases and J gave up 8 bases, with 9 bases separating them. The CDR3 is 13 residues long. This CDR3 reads CASSPTGDEKLFF. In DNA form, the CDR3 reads TGTGCCAGCTCACCAACTGGGGACGAAAAACTGTTTTTT.

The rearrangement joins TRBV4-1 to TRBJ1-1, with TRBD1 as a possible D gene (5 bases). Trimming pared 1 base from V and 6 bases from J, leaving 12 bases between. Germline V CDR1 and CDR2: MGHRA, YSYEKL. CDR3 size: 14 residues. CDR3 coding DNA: TGCGCCAGCAGCCAAGGCCCTCTGGGGGCTGAAGCTTTCTTT. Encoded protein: CASSQGPLGAEAFF.

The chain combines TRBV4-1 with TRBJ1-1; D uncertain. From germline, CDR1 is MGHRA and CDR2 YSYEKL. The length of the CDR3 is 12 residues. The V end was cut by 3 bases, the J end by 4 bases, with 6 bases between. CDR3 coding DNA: TGCGCCAGCAGCCAGGGGAGCACTGAAGCTTTCTTT. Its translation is CASSQGSTEAFF.

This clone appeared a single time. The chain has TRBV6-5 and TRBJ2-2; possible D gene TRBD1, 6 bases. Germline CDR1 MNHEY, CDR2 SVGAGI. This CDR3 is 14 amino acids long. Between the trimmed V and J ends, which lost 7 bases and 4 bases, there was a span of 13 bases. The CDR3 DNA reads TGTGCCAGCACGGACAGCGGCCTCACCGGGGAGCTGTTTTTT. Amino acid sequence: CASTDSGLTGELFF.

The CDR3 DNA sequence: TGTGCCAGCAGCCCTTTGGGTTGGCAGCCCCAGCATTTT. It specifies CASSPLGWQPQHF. The J gene is TRBJ1-5, the V gene TRBV7-9; D gene ambiguous. V dropped 5 bases and J dropped 7 bases, with 12 bases sitting between them. Germline lookup yields CDR1 SEHNR and CDR2 FQNEAQ (reference sequence). The CDR3 runs 13 residues. The whole variable domain, filled in from reference TRBV7-9 and TRBJ1-5, reads DTGVSQNPRHKITKRGQNVTFRCDPISEHNRLYWYRQTLGQGPEFLTYFQNEAQLEKSRLLSDRFSAERPKGSFSTLEIQRTEQGDSAMYLCASSPLGWQPQHFGDGTRLSIL.

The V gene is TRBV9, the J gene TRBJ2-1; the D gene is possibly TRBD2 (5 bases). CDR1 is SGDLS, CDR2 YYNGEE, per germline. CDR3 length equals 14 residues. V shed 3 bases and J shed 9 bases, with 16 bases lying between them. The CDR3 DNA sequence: TGTGCCAGCAGCGCCCTCGGGAAGTTCGGTGAGCAGTTCTTC. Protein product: CASSALGKFGEQFF.

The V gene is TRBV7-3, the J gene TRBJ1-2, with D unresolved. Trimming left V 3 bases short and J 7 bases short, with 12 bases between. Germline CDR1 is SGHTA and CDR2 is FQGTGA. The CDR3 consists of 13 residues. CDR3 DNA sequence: TGTGCCAGCAGCTTTCCGGACGGGAGTGGCTACACCTTC. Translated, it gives CASSFPDGSGYTF.

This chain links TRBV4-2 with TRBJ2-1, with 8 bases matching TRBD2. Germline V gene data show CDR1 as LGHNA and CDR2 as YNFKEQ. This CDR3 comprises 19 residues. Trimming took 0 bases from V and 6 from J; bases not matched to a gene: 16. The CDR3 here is CASSQEGGSGGVGRNEQFF. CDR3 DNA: TGTGCCAGCAGCCAAGAAGGGGGAAGCGGGGGCGTAGGGCGCAATGAGCAGTTCTTC.